This entry describes one TCR beta chain. Its specificity is unknown. CDR1 is MNHEY and CDR2 is SVGAGI in the germline V gene. CDR3 length: 13 amino acids. Trimming removed 6 bases from V and 8 bases from J, with 14 bases in between. This sample is part of a study of shared clonotypes between healthy human individuals. Whole-study results and caveats: Compared with memory subsets, naive subsets generally had larger estimated richness.

Researchers ran the assay at a deep level. Original handling: With immunoSEQ giving junction-only sequences and no quality scores, filtering differed. TCRdb's table, derived via immunoSEQ multiplex PCR, lists solely in-frame clones and lacks some. The V and J calls and clone size come from that table; D and trimming were worked out from the DNA. The sample records around 750,000 clones, approximately 74% being singletons. Memory CD4+ cells were the fraction left after CD45RA+ naive selection. Sequencing input: memory CD4+ T cells sorted from blood. The subset here: CD45RA-negative fraction. The chain joins TRBV6-5 to TRBJ1-5, with D maybe TRBD1 (5 bases). The TCR originated in a woman aged 25-40 years in good health. Here the CDR3 reads CASSRRMGEPQHF. The CDR3 DNA is TGTGCCAGCAGCCGCCGGATGGGGGAGCCCCAGCATTTT.